This T cell receptor beta chain was identified during a study of Graves' ophthalmopathy and Graves' hyperthyroidism. Whole-study findings and limits: Sensitivity of 85% to 90% and specificity of around 76% were achieved when a 13-signature model separated ophthalmopathy from stable hyperthyroidism. Blood was where most expanded thyroid clonotypes above 0.001 frequency also turned up. As the model predicted ophthalmopathy progression, it achieved a sensitivity of 65% to 71% and a specificity of approximately 72%.

This clonotype showed up many times. Its antigen is unknown. Amplification from RNA transcripts yielded the TCR beta CDR3 regions. First-round RT-PCR used HTBI primers; second-round multiplex PCR followed. TCRdb independently ran MiXCR on the multiplex PCR reads; one entry per CDR3 protein. The table includes 660,000 or so distinct CDR3 sequences, about 40% detected once. Certain patients, namely those with other autoimmune diseases, uncontrolled infections, pregnancy or lactation, were excluded. The length of the CDR3 is 14 residues. From germline, CDR1 is SGHDT and CDR2 YYEEEE. V was cut by 3 bases and J by 8 bases, with 12 bases left in between.

This clonotype was obtained from an adult man with Graves' ophthalmopathy. The specimen sequenced was peripheral blood. The rearrangement uses TRBV5-6 and TRBJ1-6; unclear D gene. As DNA, the CDR3 is TGTGCCAGCAGCTCCGAAATGAGTGATTCACCCCTCCACTTT. Translated, it gives CASSSEMSDSPLHF.